This is a list of T cell receptor beta chains from one sample in a study of cytomegalovirus exposure and HLA in healthy donors. Sequenced by immunoSEQ multiplex PCR; TCRdb stores in-frame clones only, minus some. The sample holds fewer than 200,000 clones, around 82% seen once. Sequenced: PBMCs. The receptors come from a male donor in good health and CMV-seronegative. CDR3s include the opening cysteine and the closing phenylalanine or tryptophan. The order of the fields is clone size, V gene, CDR3 length, CDR3 protein. Some rows mark clone size as missing; the rest say once, few, many or name a class of expanded clone.

>NA|TRBV5-4|16
CASSLAGGAGNSPLHF
>NA|TRBV5-5|14
CASSLIRTDSPLHF
>NA|TRBV5-4|14
CASSMTAMNTEAFF
>NA|TRBV9|14
CASSVDRWNSPLHF
>NA|TRBV5-4|14
CASSPGTITDTQYF
>few|TRBV6-4|16
CASSEAEGTGHYEQYF
>once|TRBV7-6|16
CASSPSRTGVYTEAFF
>NA|TRBV11-2|19
CASSLEAGLAPIRGYEQYF
>NA|TRBV27|17
CASSPDRLRASGNTIYF
>NA|TRBV7-6|14
CASSAGTGGYEQYF
>NA|TRBV6-1|15
CASSGGRASRETQYF
>NA|TRBV6-5|14
CASSSRGQTDTQYF
>NA|TRBV11-3|13
CASSTSGGETQYF
>NA|TRBV7-3|13
CASSLQGKDTQYF
>few|TRBV27|14
CASSLSGGIGEAFF
>NA|TRBV5-4|14
CASSLAGAYNEQFF
>NA|TRBV7-9|14
CASSSPGREYEQYF
>NA|TRBV9|16
CASSVDGETNTGELFF
>few|TRBV10-3|14
CASYTGQGSNEQFF
>NA|TRBV14|11
CASAGVAEAFF
>NA|TRBV30|12
CAWKGGDYEQYF
>NA|TRBV19|16
CASSIGGQGYSYEQYF